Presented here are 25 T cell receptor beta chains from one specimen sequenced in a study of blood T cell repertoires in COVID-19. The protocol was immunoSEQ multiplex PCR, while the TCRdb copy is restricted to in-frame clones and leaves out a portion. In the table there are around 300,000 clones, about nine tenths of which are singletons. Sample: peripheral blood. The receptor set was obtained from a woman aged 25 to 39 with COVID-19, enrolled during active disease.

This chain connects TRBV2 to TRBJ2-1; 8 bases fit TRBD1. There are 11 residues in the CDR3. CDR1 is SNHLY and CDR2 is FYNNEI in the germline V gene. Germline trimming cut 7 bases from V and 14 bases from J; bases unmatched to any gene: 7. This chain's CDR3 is CASNIGTGKFF. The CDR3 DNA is TGTGCCAGCAATATCGGGACAGGAAAGTTCTTC.

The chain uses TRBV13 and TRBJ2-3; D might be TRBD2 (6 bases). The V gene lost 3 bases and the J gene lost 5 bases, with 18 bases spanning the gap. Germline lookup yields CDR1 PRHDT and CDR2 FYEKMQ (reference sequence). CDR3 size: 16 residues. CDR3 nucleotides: TGTGCCAGCAGCTTTGGTACTAGCACATGGGGAGATACGCAGTATTTT. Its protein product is CASSFGTSTWGDTQYF. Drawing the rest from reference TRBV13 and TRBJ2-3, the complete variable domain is AAGVIQSPRHLIKEKRETATLKCYPIPRHDTVYWYQQGPGQDPQFLISFYEKMQSDKGSIPDRFSAQQFSDYHSELNMSSLELGDSALYFCASSFGTSTWGDTQYFGPGTRLTVL.

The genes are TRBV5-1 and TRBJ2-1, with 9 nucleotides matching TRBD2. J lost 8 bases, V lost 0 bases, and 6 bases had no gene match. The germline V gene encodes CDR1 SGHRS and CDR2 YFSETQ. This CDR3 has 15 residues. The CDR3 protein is CASSLGAGGPDEQFF. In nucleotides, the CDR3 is TGCGCCAGCAGCTTGGGCGCGGGAGGGCCGGATGAGCAGTTCTTC.

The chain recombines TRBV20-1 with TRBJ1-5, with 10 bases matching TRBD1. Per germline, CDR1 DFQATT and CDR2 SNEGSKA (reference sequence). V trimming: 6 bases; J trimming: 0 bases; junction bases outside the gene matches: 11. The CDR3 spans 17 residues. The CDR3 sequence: CSASPGQGSYSNQPQHF. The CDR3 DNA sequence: TGCAGTGCAAGTCCGGGACAGGGGTCCTATAGCAATCAGCCCCAGCATTTT.

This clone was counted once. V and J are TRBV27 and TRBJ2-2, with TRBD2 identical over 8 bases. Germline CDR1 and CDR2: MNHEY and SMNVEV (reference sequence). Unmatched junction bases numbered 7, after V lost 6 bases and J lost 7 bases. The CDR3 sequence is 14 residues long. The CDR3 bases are TGTGCCAGCAGAAATAGCGGGACAATCGGGGAGCTGTTTTTT. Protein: CASRNSGTIGELFF.

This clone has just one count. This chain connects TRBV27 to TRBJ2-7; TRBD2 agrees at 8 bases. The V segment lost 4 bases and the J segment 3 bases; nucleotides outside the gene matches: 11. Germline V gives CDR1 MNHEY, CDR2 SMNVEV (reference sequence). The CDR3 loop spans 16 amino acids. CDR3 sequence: CASSSLSGTLNYEQYF. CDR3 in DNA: TGTGCCAGCAGTTCCCTTAGCGGGACGTTAAACTACGAGCAGTACTTC.

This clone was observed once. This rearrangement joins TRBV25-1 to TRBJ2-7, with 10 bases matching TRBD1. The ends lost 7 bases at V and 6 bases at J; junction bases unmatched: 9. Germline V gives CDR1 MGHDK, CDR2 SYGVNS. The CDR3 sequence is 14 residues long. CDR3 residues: CASNGDRGTGEQYF. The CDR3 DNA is TGTGCCAGCAACGGGGACAGGGGAACGGGCGAGCAGTACTTC.

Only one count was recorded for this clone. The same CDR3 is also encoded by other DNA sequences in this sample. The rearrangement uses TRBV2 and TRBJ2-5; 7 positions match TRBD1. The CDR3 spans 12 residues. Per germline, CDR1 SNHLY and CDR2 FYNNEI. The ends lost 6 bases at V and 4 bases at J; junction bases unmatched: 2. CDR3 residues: CASSRQGETQYF. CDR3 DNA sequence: TGTGCCAGCAGCCGACAGGGAGAGACCCAGTACTTC.

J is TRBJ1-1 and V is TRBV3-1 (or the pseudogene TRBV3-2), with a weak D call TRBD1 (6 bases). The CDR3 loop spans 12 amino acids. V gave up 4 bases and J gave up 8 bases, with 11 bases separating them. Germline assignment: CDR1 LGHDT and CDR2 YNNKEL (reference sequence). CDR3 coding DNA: TGTGCCAGCAGCCCCGGGACACCAGAAGCTTTCTTT. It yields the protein CASSPGTPEAFF.

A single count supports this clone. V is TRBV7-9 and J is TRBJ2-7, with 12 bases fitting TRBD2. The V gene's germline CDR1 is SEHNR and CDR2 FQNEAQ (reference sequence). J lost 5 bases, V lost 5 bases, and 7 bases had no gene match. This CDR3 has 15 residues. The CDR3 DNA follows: TGTGCCAGCAGCCCTAGCGGGAGGGCTTCCCACGAGCAGTACTTC. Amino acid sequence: CASSPSGRASHEQYF.

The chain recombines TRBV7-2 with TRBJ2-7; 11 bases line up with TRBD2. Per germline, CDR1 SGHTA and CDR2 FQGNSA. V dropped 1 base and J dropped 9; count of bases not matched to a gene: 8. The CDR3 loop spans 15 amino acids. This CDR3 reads CASSLGLAGPLGQYF. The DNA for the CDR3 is TGTGCCAGCAGCTTAGGACTAGCGGGACCCCTTGGGCAGTACTTC.

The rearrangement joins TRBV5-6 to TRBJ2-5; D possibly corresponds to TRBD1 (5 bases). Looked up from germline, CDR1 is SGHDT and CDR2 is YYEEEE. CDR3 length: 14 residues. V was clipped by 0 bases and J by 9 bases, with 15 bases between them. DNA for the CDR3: TGTGCCAGCAGCTTGGAGGCGGTCCAAGGGGCCCAGTACTTC. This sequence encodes CASSLEAVQGAQYF.

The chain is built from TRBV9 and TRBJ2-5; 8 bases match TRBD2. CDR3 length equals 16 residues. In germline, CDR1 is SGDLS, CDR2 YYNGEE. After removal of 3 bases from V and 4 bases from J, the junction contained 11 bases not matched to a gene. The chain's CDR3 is CASSGLGDGRAETQYF. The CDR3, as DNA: TGTGCCAGCAGCGGACTTGGGGACGGGAGGGCAGAGACCCAGTACTTC.

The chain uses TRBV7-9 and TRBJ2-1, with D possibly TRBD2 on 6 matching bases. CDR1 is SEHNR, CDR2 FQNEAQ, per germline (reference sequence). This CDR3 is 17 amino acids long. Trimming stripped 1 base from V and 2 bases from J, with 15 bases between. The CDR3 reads CASSLDNAGWAYNEQFF. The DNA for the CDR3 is TGTGCCAGCAGCTTAGATAATGCGGGATGGGCCTACAATGAGCAGTTCTTC.

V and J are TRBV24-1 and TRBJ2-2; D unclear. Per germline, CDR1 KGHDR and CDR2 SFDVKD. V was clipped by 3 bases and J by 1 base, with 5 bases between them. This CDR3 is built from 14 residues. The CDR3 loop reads CATSDAGNTGELFF. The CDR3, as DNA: TGTGCCACCAGTGATGCAGGGAACACCGGGGAGCTGTTTTTT.

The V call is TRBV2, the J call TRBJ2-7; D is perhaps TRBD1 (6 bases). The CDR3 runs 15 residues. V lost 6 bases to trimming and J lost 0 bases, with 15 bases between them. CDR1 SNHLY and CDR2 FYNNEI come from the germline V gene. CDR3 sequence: CASSAGTPISYEQYF. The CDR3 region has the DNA TGTGCCAGCAGCGCCGGGACACCAATCTCCTACGAGCAGTACTTC.

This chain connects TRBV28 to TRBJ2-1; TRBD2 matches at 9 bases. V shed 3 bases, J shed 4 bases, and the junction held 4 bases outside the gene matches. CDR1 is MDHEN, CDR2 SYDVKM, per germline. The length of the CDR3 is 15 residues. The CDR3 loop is CASSFVTSGYNEQFF. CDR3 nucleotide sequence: TGTGCCAGCAGTTTCGTGACTAGCGGTTACAATGAGCAGTTCTTC.

CDR3 bases: TGTGCCAGCAGCAAAGATTCAGTTAAAAAGAGGGCGAGGGGGAATGATGAAAAACTGTTTTTT. Translated: CASSKDSVKKRARGNDEKLFF. The chain combines TRBV21-1 with TRBJ1-4; the table's D call, TRBD1, was not checked against the DNA. TRBV21-1 is an annotated pseudogene. The CDR3 covers 21 residues.

CDR3 in amino acids: CASRGASGNTIYF. The CDR3 nucleotides read TGTGCCAGCCGGGGGGCCTCTGGAAACACCATATATTTT. The chain recombines TRBV6-5 with TRBJ1-3; the D gene is possibly TRBD1 (6 bases). The germline CDR1 and CDR2 sequences are MNHEY and SVGAGI. The CDR3 runs to 13 residues. Trimming pared 8 bases from V and 0 bases from J, leaving 8 bases between.

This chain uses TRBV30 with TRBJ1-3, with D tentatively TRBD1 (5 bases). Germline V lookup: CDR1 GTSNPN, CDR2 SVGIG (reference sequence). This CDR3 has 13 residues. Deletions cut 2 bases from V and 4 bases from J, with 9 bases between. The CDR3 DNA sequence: TGTGCCTGGAGTCGGCGGGGGGGAAACACCATATATTTT. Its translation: CAWSRRGGNTIYF. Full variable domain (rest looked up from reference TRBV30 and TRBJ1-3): SQTIHQWPATLVQPVGSPLSLECTVEGTSNPNLYWYRQAAGRGLQLLFYSVGIGQISSEVPQNLSASRPQDRQFILSSKKLLLSDSGFYLCAWSRRGGNTIYFGEGSWLTVV.

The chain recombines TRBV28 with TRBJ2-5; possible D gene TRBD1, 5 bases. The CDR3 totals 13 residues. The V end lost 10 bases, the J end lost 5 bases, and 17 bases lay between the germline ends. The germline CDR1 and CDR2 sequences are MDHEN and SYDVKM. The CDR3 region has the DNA TGTGCCACCGACCGACAGCTAAGGGAGACCCAGTACTTC. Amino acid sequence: CATDRQLRETQYF.

Here the CDR3 reads CASSPAGVAEQFF. CDR3 bases: TGTGCCAGCAGTCCAGCAGGGGTGGCTGAGCAGTTCTTC. This sequence joins TRBV6-5 and TRBJ2-1, with D possibly matching TRBD1 (6 bases). Trimming cost V 5 bases and J 9 bases, with 14 bases left between them. The CDR3 has 13 residues. CDR1 is MNHEY and CDR2 is SVGAGI in the germline V gene.

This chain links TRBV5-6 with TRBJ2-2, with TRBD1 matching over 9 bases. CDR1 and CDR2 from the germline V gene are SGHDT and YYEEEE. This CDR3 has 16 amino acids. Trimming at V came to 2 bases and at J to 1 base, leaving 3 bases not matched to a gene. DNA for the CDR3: TGTGCCAGCAGCTTTGGGACAGGGATGAACACCGGGGAGCTGTTTTTT. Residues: CASSFGTGMNTGELFF.

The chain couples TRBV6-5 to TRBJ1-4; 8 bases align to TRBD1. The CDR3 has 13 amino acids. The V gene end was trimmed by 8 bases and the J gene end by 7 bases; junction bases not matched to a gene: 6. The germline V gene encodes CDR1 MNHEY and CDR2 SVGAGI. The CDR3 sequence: CASGRGRGEKLFF. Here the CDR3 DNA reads TGTGCCAGCGGCAGGGGGCGAGGTGAAAAACTGTTTTTT.

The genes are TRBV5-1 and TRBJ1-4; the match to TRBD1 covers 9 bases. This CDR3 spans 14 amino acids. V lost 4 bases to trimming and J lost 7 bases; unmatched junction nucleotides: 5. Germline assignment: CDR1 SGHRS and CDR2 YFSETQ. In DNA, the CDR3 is TGCGCCAGCAGCCCCGGGACAGGGACTGAAAAACTGTTTTTT. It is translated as CASSPGTGTEKLFF.